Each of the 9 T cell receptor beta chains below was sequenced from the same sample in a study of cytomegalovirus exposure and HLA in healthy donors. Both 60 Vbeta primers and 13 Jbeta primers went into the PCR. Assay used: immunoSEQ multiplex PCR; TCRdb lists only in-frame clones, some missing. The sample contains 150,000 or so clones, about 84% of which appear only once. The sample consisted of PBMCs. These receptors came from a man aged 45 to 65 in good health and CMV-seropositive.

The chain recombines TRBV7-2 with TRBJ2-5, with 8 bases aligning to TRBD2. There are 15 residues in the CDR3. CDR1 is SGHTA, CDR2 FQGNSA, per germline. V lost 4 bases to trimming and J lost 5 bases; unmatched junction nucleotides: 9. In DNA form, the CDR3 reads TGTGCCAGCAGCTCCGGACTAGCCCGGGGGGAGACCCAGTACTTC. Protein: CASSSGLARGETQYF.

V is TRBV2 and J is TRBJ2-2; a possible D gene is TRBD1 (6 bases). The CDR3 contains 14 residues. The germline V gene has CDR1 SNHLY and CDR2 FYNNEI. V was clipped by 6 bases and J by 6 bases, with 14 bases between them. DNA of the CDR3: TGTGCCAGCAGGGCAGGGGTGTTGGCCGGGGAGCTGTTTTTT. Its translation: CASRAGVLAGELFF.

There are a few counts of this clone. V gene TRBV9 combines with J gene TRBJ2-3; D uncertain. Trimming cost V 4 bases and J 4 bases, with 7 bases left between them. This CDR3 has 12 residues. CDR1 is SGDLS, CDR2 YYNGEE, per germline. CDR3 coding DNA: TGTGCCAGCAGCTCTCCTCCAGATACGCAGTATTTT. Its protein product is CASSSPPDTQYF.

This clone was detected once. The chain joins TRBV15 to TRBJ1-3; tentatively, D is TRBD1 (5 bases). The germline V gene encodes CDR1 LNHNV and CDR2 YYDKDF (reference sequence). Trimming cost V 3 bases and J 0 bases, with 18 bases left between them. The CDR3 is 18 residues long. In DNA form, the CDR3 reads TGTGCCACCAGCAGGTCCATGGGGGGTACCGTCTCTGGAAACACCATATATTTT. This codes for CATSRSMGGTVSGNTIYF.

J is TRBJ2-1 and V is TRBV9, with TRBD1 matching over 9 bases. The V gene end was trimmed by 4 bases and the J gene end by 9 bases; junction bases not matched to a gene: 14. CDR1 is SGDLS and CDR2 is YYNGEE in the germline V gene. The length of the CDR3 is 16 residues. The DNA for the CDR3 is TGTGCCAGCAGCCCTACGGACAGGGGTGGAATTGGTGAGCAGTTCTTC. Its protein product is CASSPTDRGGIGEQFF.

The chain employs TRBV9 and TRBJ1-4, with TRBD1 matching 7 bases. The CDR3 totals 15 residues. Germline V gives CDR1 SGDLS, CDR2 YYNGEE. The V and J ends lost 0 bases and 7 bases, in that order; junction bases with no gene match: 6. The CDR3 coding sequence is TGTGCCAGCAGCGTAGGAGGGACAGAGGGTGAAAAACTGTTTTTT. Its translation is CASSVGGTEGEKLFF.

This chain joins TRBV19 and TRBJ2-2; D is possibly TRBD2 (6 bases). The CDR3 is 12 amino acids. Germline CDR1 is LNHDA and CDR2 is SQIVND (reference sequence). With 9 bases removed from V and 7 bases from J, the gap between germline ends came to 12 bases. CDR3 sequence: CASREDVGELFF. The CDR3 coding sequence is TGTGCCAGCAGGGAGGACGTCGGGGAGCTGTTTTTT.

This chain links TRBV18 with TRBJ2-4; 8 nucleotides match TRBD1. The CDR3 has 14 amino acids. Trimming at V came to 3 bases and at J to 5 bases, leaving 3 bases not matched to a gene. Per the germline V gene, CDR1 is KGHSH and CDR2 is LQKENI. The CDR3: CASSPTGVENIQYF. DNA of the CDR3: TGTGCCAGCTCACCGACAGGGGTAGAAAACATTCAGTACTTC.

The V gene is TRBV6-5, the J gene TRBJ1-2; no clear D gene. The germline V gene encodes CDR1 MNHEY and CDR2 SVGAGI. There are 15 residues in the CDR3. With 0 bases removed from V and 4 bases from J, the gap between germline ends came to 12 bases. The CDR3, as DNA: TGTGCCAGCAGTTACTCTTCCCCTGGGAGCTATGGCTACACCTTC. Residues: CASSYSSPGSYGYTF.